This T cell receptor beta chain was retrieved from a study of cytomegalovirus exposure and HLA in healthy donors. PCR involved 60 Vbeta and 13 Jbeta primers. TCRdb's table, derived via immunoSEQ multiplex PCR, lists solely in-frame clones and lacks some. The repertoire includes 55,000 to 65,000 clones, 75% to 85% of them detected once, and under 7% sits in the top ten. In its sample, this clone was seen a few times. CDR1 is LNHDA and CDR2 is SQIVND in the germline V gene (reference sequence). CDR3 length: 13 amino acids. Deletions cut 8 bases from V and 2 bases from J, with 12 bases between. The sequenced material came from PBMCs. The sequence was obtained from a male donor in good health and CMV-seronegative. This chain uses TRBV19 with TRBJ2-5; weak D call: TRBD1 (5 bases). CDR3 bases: TGTGCCAGTCAAAGCGACAGACAAGAGACCCAGTACTTC. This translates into CASQSDRQETQYF.